This T cell receptor beta chain was identified during a study of Ad26.COV2.S vaccination and SARS-CoV-2 variants (dated by TCRdb to about 2021). Study-wide context: Vaccine-arm donors were drawn from COV1001, a multicentre, randomized, double-blind, placebo-controlled phase I-IIa trial of Ad26.COV2.S in healthy adults. Ad26.COV2.S was given intramuscularly at 5x10^10 or 1x10^11 viral particles, as a single shot or as two shots 56 days apart. Sequencing of the TCRbeta repertoire served to evaluate the specificity and breadth of SARS-CoV-2-reactive T cell receptors following Ad26.COV2.S vaccination. The TCR-sequenced set comprised around 30 samples: around 20 Ad26.COV2.S vaccine recipients, 5 placebo recipients and 8 SARS-CoV-2 convalescent individuals. Trial participants were randomized into five groups of five, in which low-dose or high-dose Ad26.COV2.S was given once or twice, or placebo was given on both occasions. Investigators did not know the trial group allocation while performing experiments and assessing outcomes. The investigation overall reported the following: Non-spike TCR breadth was comparable between vaccine and placebo recipients, consistent with the vaccine containing only spike. Substantial breadth of spike-specific CD8+ and CD4+ T cell responses was reported after vaccination. Compared with placebo recipients, Ad26.COV2.S recipients showed higher spike-specific TCR breadth (P = 0.0014). The authors noted that total T cell responses may have been underestimated by the TCR breadth and depth analyses. The study lacked the statistical power to compare responses across vaccine doses or regimens.

TCRbeta CDR3 regions were sequenced with the immunoSEQ Assay. After extraction, genomic DNA underwent amplification by bias-controlled multiplex PCR, followed by high-throughput sequencing. In the original analysis: To quantify the absolute abundance of each unique TCRbeta CDR3 region, sequences were collapsed and filtered. T cell fraction was estimated by normalization of TCRbeta template counts to usable DNA, with usable DNA being measured through amplification of reference genes present in all nucleated cells. Repertoire TCRs were annotated as SARS-CoV-2-specific by exact matching of V gene, CDR3 amino acid sequence and J gene to a known reactive TCR set. The reference SARS-CoV-2 TCR set was obtained from MIRA and was filtered for enrichment in COVID-19-positive ImmuneCODE repertoires, whereby public or cross-reactive TCRs were removed. Using the MIRA antigens, annotated TCRs were further analysed by specific ORF or by position within an ORF. Breadth was defined as the number of annotated unique rearrangements divided by the total number of unique productive rearrangements, and depth was defined as the summed frequency of the annotated unique rearrangements. Two-sided Wilcoxon rank-sum tests were applied when comparing TCR breadth between groups. The table was pulled from immuneACCESS by TCRdb, which kept in-frame rearrangements only. Such tables lose some clones; where checked, under half of the loss comes from unresolved V genes, and the rest has no known cause. V and J calls and clone size are as listed in that table; D and trimming were resolved from the DNA. The sample yields 350,000 to 400,000 clones; 70% to 90% were counted once. 3% to 3.5% of the sample is held by the ten biggest clonotypes.

CDR1 and CDR2 are read off the germline V gene as LGHNA and YSLEER. The junction shows trimming of 0 bases on V and 6 bases on J, and the gene matches do not reach 7 bases of it. The CDR3, from cysteine to phenylalanine, totals 16 residues. Only the CDR3 DNA is retained, 48 bases long and in frame from the first base. The treatment or condition label corresponds to: over 15 received Ad26.COV2.S at low or high dose, single or two shots; about 5 received placebo; per-sample allocation not given. Repertoires of vaccine and placebo recipients were sequenced from samples taken on day 63 after the first injection. In Cohort 1b, 25 or so adults aged 18-55 years were enrolled at a single site in Boston, USA, between 29 July and 7 August 2020. Ad26.COV2.S was a replication-incompetent adenovirus type 26 vector that expressed a prefusion-stabilized SARS-CoV-2 spike protein derived from the original Wuhan strain.

On this clone: Its antigen is still unknown. The record has no base qualities; no much larger clone is one base away.

The specimen was peripheral blood, collected in a trial of Ad26.COV2.S vaccine versus placebo. The source of this sequence is a person between 18 and 65 years old who received the Ad26.COV2.S COVID-19 vaccine or a placebo. The chain was built from TRBV4-3 and TRBJ2-3, and TRBD2 aligns with 9 junction nucleotides. The CDR3 region reads CASSQDLAGGRDTQYF. The nucleotides read TGCGCCAGCAGCCAAGATCTCGCGGGGGGGCGGGATACGCAGTATTTT.